Each of the 23 T cell receptor beta chains below was sequenced from the same sample in a study of blood T cell repertoires in COVID-19. Assay: immunoSEQ multiplex PCR; the TCRdb copy retains only in-frame clones and omits some. The repertoire holds 250,000 to 300,000 clones, about nine tenths seen once, with less than 15% in the top ten. Material: peripheral blood. These TCRs come from a young woman with COVID-19, enrolled during active disease.

The genes are TRBV10-1 and TRBJ2-2; D perhaps matches TRBD2 (6 bases). The CDR3 sequence is 13 residues long. The V and J ends lost 4 bases and 3 bases respectively, with 6 bases between them. CDR1 is WNHNN and CDR2 is SYGVQD in the germline V gene (reference sequence). As DNA, the CDR3 is TGCGCCAGCAGTGGACTAGACACCGGGGAGCTGTTTTTT. This translates into CASSGLDTGELFF.

The J gene is TRBJ1-1, the V gene TRBV10-3, with D uncertain. The CDR3 covers 16 residues. Trimming took 1 base from V and 1 from J, leaving 13 bases between them. Per the germline V gene, CDR1 is ENHRY and CDR2 is SYGVKD. The CDR3 here is CAISEFGRTPNTEAFF. Here the CDR3 DNA reads TGTGCCATCAGTGAGTTTGGGAGAACGCCGAACACTGAAGCTTTCTTT.

J is TRBJ1-2 and V is TRBV6-5; 9 bases match TRBD1. The CDR3 is made up of 12 amino acids. CDR1 MNHEY and CDR2 SVGAGI come from the germline V gene. The V gene end was trimmed by 5 bases and the J gene end by 6 bases; junction bases not matched to a gene: 1. The CDR3 bases are TGTGCCAGCAGTCGACAGGGGGATGGCTACACCTTC. Amino acid sequence: CASSRQGDGYTF.

This rearrangement joins TRBV2 to TRBJ2-3; D is possibly TRBD2 (5 bases). Germline V gene data show CDR1 as SNHLY and CDR2 as FYNNEI. The V and J ends lost 7 bases and 3 bases respectively, with 17 bases between them. The CDR3 has 15 residues. The chain's CDR3 is CASTLVNSGTDTQYF. The CDR3 DNA is TGTGCCAGCACCCTCGTTAATTCGGGAACAGATACGCAGTATTTT.

V usage is TRBV15 and J usage is TRBJ2-7; the D gene is possibly TRBD1 (5 bases). From germline, CDR1 is LNHNV and CDR2 YYDKDF (reference sequence). The V end was cut by 5 bases, the J end by 4 bases, with 12 bases between. This CDR3 is 13 amino acids long. CDR3 DNA sequence: TGTGCCACCAGCCCTCAGGGCTATTACGAGCAGTACTTC. Amino acid sequence: CATSPQGYYEQYF.

This clone was found once. The chain combines TRBV3-1 (or the pseudogene TRBV3-2) with TRBJ2-7; D remains ambiguous. V was pared by 1 base and J by 7 bases, with 11 bases between. The CDR3 has 13 amino acids. In germline, CDR1 is LGHDT, CDR2 YNNKEL (reference sequence). The CDR3, as DNA: TGTGCCAGCAGCCAAGGGTATCTCGGGGAGCAGTACTTC. Translated, it gives CASSQGYLGEQYF.

V is TRBV5-1 and J is TRBJ1-5, with 8 bases that match TRBD1. Germline CDR1 reads SGHRS; CDR2 reads YFSETQ. Trimming removed 1 base from V and 2 bases from J; junction bases left unmatched: 11. The length of the CDR3 is 18 residues. The CDR3 spells CASSLFFGTGGRNQPQHF. As DNA, the CDR3 is TGCGCCAGCAGCTTGTTCTTTGGTACAGGGGGTCGCAATCAGCCCCAGCATTTT.

V is TRBV6-1 and J is TRBJ1-1; D is uncertain. The CDR3 has 16 residues. Trimming pared 3 bases from V and 2 bases from J, leaving 16 bases between. Germline CDR1 MNHNS, CDR2 SASEGT. CDR3 amino acids: CASSDPWLMANTEAFF. Here the CDR3 DNA reads TGTGCCAGCAGTGACCCCTGGCTGATGGCCAACACTGAAGCTTTCTTT.

In the case of this clone: One end of the junction does not line up with germline, which may come from a read error. Other DNA variants within this sample encode the same CDR3. CDR3 region: CASSLGGARGRGYTF. CDR3 DNA sequence: TGCGCCAGCAGCCTTGGGGGGGCGAGAGGGAGAGGCTACACCTTC. The chain couples TRBV11-2 to TRBJ1-2; perhaps TRBD1 as D (6 bases). The CDR3 is made up of 15 amino acids. Germline lookup yields CDR1 SGHAT and CDR2 FQNNGV.

This chain links TRBV3-1 (or the pseudogene TRBV3-2) with TRBJ2-7, with 7 bases aligning to TRBD2. Germline V CDR1 and CDR2: LGHDT, YNNKEL (reference sequence). Unmatched junction bases numbered 14, after V lost 11 bases and J lost 4 bases. This CDR3 is built from 14 residues. The CDR3 DNA sequence: TGTGCCGTCACGAGAGCGGGGCGGACTTACGAGCAGTACTTC. Encoded protein: CAVTRAGRTYEQYF.

This chain links TRBV6-5 with TRBJ1-5; 10 bases fit TRBD1. Germline CDR1 and CDR2: MNHEY and SVGAGI. The ends lost 6 bases at V and 6 bases at J; junction bases unmatched: 5. CDR3 length: 14 residues. The chain's CDR3 is CASRGQGMGQPQHF. The CDR3 bases are TGTGCCAGCAGGGGACAGGGGATGGGTCAGCCCCAGCATTTT.

V is TRBV5-4 and J is TRBJ2-3; D may be TRBD1 (5 bases). The V end was cut by 3 bases, the J end by 4 bases, with 12 bases between. Per germline, CDR1 SGHNT and CDR2 YYREEE (reference sequence). The length of the CDR3 is 14 residues. Written as DNA, the CDR3 is TGTGCCAGCAGCTCCTCTTCAGGGTCAGATACGCAGTATTTT. This codes for CASSSSSGSDTQYF.

This clone was detected a few times. The chain is built from TRBV19 and TRBJ1-5; D gene ambiguous. CDR3 length: 13 residues. V lost 8 bases to trimming and J lost 0 bases, with 8 bases between them. The germline gives CDR1 LNHDA, CDR2 SQIVND (reference sequence). CDR3 nucleotides: TGTGCCAGTGGCCTGTATAGCAATCAGCCCCAGCATTTT. It codes for CASGLYSNQPQHF.

The rearrangement links TRBV11-2 to TRBJ2-1; 8 bases line up with TRBD2. CDR3 length equals 17 residues. The J segment lost 3 bases and the V segment lost 5 bases, leaving 12 bases of the junction unmatched. Germline V lookup: CDR1 SGHAT, CDR2 FQNNGV. CDR3 nucleotides: TGTGCCAGCAGCCTCCCCCCACTAGCGGAGGTCTACAATGAGCAGTTCTTC. Amino acids: CASSLPPLAEVYNEQFF.

CDR3 in DNA: TGTGCCAGCAGCCAAGATTTGGACAACTACTACGAGCAGTACTTC. Translated: CASSQDLDNYYEQYF. The chain carries TRBV3-1 (or the pseudogene TRBV3-2) and TRBJ2-7, with D perhaps matching TRBD1 (5 bases). The V gene lost 0 bases and the J gene lost 3 bases, with 12 bases spanning the gap. Germline V CDR1 and CDR2: LGHDT, YNNKEL (reference sequence). This CDR3 is 15 amino acids long.

The chain recombines TRBV5-1 with TRBJ1-2, with D maybe TRBD1 (6 bases). The CDR3 length is 13 residues. The V end lost 4 bases, the J end lost 5 bases, and 12 bases lay between the germline ends. The germline gives CDR1 SGHRS, CDR2 YFSETQ. In DNA, the CDR3 is TGCGCCAGCAGCCGGGGACACCTATATGGCTACACCTTC. It specifies CASSRGHLYGYTF.

The chain is built from TRBV7-9 and TRBJ2-5; TRBD1 matches at 7 bases. This CDR3 region has 15 residues. CDR1 is SEHNR, CDR2 FQNEAQ, per germline (reference sequence). The junction had 9 bases not matched to a gene; V was cut back by 5 bases and J by 3 bases. DNA of the CDR3: TGTGCCAGCAGCACGGGACAGTCCCTCAAAGAGACCCAGTACTTC. This codes for CASSTGQSLKETQYF.

This chain joins TRBV6-5 and TRBJ1-1; 10 nucleotides agree with TRBD1. Germline trimming cut 5 bases from V and 4 bases from J; bases unmatched to any gene: 4. The CDR3 loop spans 14 amino acids. Germline V CDR1 and CDR2: MNHEY, SVGAGI. The CDR3 reads CASSRTGGSTEAFF. The CDR3 DNA follows: TGTGCCAGCAGTCGGACAGGGGGAAGCACTGAAGCTTTCTTT.

The V gene is TRBV12-5, the J gene TRBJ2-3; 7 bases fit TRBD2. Per the germline V gene, CDR1 is LGHNT and CDR2 is FRNRAP. V gave up 0 bases and J gave up 0 bases; unmatched junction bases: 6. The CDR3 runs 17 residues. This CDR3 reads CASGLVQTSLSTDTQYF. The CDR3 DNA sequence: TGTGCTAGTGGTTTGGTACAGACTAGCTTAAGCACAGATACGCAGTATTTT. Variable domain in full (rest from reference TRBV12-5 and TRBJ2-3): DARVTQTPRHKVTEMGQEVTMRCQPILGHNTVFWYRQTMMQGLELLAYFRNRAPLDDSGMPKDRFSAEMPDATLATLKIQPSEPRDSAVYFCASGLVQTSLSTDTQYFGPGTRLTVL.

The chain couples TRBV29-1 to TRBJ2-3, with 7 nucleotides matching TRBD2. V was clipped by 7 bases and J by 1 base; unmatched bases: 8. Germline V lookup: CDR1 SQVTM, CDR2 ANQGSEA. This CDR3 is built from 14 residues. CDR3 region: CSDGGSGCTDTQYF. The CDR3 DNA reads TGCAGCGACGGGGGGAGCGGGTGCACAGATACGCAGTATTTT.

The rearrangement uses TRBV5-1 and TRBJ2-1; 13 bases match TRBD2. V was clipped by 4 bases and J by 5 bases; unmatched bases: 9. The CDR3 contains 17 residues. The germline V gene encodes CDR1 SGHRS and CDR2 YFSETQ. CDR3 region: CASSLGLAGFWDNEQFF. CDR3 nucleotide sequence: TGCGCCAGCAGCCTGGGACTAGCGGGGTTTTGGGACAATGAGCAGTTCTTC.

This chain links TRBV3-1 (or the pseudogene TRBV3-2) with TRBJ1-2, with D maybe TRBD1 (6 bases). The CDR3 is 14 residues long. Between the trimmed V and J ends, which lost 4 bases and 7 bases, there was a span of 16 bases. The germline V gene has CDR1 LGHDT and CDR2 YNNKEL (reference sequence). CDR3 loop: CASSLDRRRGGYTF. The CDR3 region has the DNA TGTGCCAGCAGCCTCGACAGGCGTAGGGGTGGCTACACCTTC.

J is TRBJ2-2 and V is TRBV6-5; D remains unclear. This CDR3 comprises 15 residues. Trimming left V 2 bases short and J 2 bases short, with 9 bases between. The germline CDR1 and CDR2 sequences are MNHEY and SVGAGI. CDR3 nucleotide sequence: TGTGCCAGCAGTTACGGAGACCTCAACACCGGGGAGCTGTTTTTT. Translated, it gives CASSYGDLNTGELFF.